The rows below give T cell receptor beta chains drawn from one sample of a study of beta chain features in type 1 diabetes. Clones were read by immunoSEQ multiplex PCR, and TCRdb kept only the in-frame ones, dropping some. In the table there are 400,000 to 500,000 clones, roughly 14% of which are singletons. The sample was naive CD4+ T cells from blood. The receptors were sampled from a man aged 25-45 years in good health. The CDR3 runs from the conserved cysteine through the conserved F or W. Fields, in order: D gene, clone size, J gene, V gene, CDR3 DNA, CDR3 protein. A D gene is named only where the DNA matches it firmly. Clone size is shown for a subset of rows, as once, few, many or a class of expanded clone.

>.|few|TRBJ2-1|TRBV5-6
TGTGCCAGCAGCTTGCCTCAAGGGTGGGTAAATGAGCAGTTCTTC
CASSLPQGWVNEQFF
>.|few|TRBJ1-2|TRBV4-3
TGCGCCAGCTCAAGGGAGGCCAACTATGGCTACACCTTC
CASSREANYGYTF
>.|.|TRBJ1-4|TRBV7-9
TGTGCCAGCAACCAACGTGGGGGGGCTGGTGAAAAACTGTTTTTT
CASNQRGGAGEKLFF
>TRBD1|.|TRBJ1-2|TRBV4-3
TGCGCCAGCAGCCAAGAAGGGACAGGGTATGGCTACACCTTC
CASSQEGTGYGYTF
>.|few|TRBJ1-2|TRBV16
TGTGCCAGCGGCTCGACGCTACTTCAGGGTGGCTACACCTTC
CASGSTLLQGGYTF
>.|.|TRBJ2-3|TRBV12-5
TGTGCTAGTGGTTTGATACTCTCGACAGGCACAGATACGCAGTATTTT
CASGLILSTGTDTQYF
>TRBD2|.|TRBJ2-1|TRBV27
TGTGCCAGCAGTTTATCGCCTAGCGGGTACAATGAGCAGTTCTTC
CASSLSPSGYNEQFF
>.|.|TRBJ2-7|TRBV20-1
TGCAGTGCGAGGGGGGATTACGAGCAGTACTTC
CSARGDYEQYF
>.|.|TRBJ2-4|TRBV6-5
TGTGCCAGCACCAAAGGGTGGGGGGCCAAAAACATTCAGTACTTC
CASTKGWGAKNIQYF
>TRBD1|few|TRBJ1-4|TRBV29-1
TGCAGCGTTCACAGGGGGAGCGGGCCTAATGAAAAACTGTTTTTT
CSVHRGSGPNEKLFF
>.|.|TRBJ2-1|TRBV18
TGTGCCAGCTCACCACCTATAGCGGAGACCTACAATGAGCAGTTCTTC
CASSPPIAETYNEQFF
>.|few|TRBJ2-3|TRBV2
TGTGCCAGCAGTAAACTAGAGTCGGCAGATACGCAGTATTTT
CASSKLESADTQYF
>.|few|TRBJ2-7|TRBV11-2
TGTGCCAGCAGCTTTCATGAGGCATGGAACTACGAGCAGTACTTC
CASSFHEAWNYEQYF
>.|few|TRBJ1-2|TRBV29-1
TGCAGCTCGTATAGAAAGACAGAAAACTATGGCTACACCTTC
CSSYRKTENYGYTF
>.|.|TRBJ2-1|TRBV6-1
TGTGCCAGCAGCCTTGACCCCTCCTACAATGAGCAGTTCTTC
CASSLDPSYNEQFF
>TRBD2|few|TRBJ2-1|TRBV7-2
TGTGCCAGCAGCTTAACTGCGGGGGAGTACAATGAGCAGTTCTTC
CASSLTAGEYNEQFF
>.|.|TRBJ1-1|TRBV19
TGTGCCAGTAGTAATCTATATGGATTGAACACTGAAGCTTTCTTT
CASSNLYGLNTEAFF
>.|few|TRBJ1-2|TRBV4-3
TGCGCCAGCAGCCAAGATTTGGAGGGCTACACCTTC
CASSQDLEGYTF
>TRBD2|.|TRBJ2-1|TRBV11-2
TGTGCCAGCAGCTCAACTAGCGGGAGGGCCTACAATGAGCAGTTCTTC
CASSSTSGRAYNEQFF
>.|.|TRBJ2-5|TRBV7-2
TGTGCCAGCAGCTTCCAAACTAGCAGCTACCAAGAGACCCAGTACTTC
CASSFQTSSYQETQYF
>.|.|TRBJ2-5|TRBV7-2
TGTGCCAGCAGCTTAGGTCGGGAGAGGACCCAGTACTTC
CASSLGRERTQYF
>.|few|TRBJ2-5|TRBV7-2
TGTGCCAGCAGCTTAGGGAAACTAGTGCTCGTAGAGACCCAGTACTTC
CASSLGKLVLVETQYF
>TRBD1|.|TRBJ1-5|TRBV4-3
TGCGCCAGCAGCCAAAGGGGACAGGGCAATCAGCCCCAGCATTTT
CASSQRGQGNQPQHF
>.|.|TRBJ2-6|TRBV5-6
TGTGCCAGCAGCTTGGTTTCCCTCTCTGGGGCCAACGTCCTGACTTTC
CASSLVSLSGANVLTF
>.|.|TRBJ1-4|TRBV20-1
TGCAGTGCTAGAGATCTTGAAAAACTGTTTTTT
CSARDLEKLFF
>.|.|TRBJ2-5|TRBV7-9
TGTGCCAGCAGCAGAGCCGGGCAGCAAGAGACCCAGTACTTC
CASSRAGQQETQYF
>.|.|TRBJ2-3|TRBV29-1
TGCAGCGTCCGAAGAGGCACAGATACGCAGTATTTT
CSVRRGTDTQYF
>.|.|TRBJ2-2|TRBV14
TGTGCCAGCAGCCAACCTCTGGGGCAGGGAGGCACCGGGGAGCTGTTTTTT
CASSQPLGQGGTGELFF
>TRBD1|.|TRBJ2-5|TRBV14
TGTGCCAGCAGCCAAGCTGCCGGACAGGGTTTCGAGACCCAGTACTTC
CASSQAAGQGFETQYF
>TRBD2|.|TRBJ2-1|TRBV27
TGTGCCAGCAGTTTGGGGGTACTAGCGGGAGGGTGGCTCTTC
CASSLGVLAGGWLF
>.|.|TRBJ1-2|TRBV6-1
TGTGCCAGCAGTCGGACAGATCTTAACTATGGCTACACCTTC
CASSRTDLNYGYTF
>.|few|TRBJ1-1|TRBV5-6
TGTGCCAGCAGCCACCCGACGAGGGGGGCTGAAGCTTTCTTT
CASSHPTRGAEAFF
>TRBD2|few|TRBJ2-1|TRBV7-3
TGTGCCAGCAGCTTAAACCCGGGGGGAAACAATGAGCAGTTCTTC
CASSLNPGGNNEQFF
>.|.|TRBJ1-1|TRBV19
TGTGCCAGTAGTTCTGGCGCTGAAGCTTTCTTT
CASSSGAEAFF
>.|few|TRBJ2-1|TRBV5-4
TGTGCCAGCAGCAACGAGGACACCAGCTCCTACAATGAGCAGTTCTTC
CASSNEDTSSYNEQFF
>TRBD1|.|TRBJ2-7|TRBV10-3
TGTGCCATCCGTGCCGGGACAGGAGACACCTACGAGCAGTACTTC
CAIRAGTGDTYEQYF
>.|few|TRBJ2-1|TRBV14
TGTGCCAGCAGCCAAGATCTTTTCCCCATCGAGCAGTTCTTC
CASSQDLFPIEQFF
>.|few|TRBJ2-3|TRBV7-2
TGTGCCAGCAGCTTAAGGCCCTCCCGCACAGATACGCAGTATTTT
CASSLRPSRTDTQYF
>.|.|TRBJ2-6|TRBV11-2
TGTGCCAGTGGGGACGTCCTGACTTTC
CASGDVLTF
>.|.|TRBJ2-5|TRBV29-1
TGCAGCGTTGAGCTTTCAGGGAGAGAGACCCAGTACTTC
CSVELSGRETQYF